This T cell receptor beta chain was sequenced for a study of cytotoxic CD8 clonotypes in ibrutinib-treated CLL. TCRdb's table, derived via immunoSEQ multiplex PCR, lists solely in-frame clones and lacks some. The sample includes tens of thousands of clones, 55% to 65% seen only once; the top ten take roughly 20%. The CDR3 has 19 residues. V lost 3 bases and J lost 8; bases outside the gene matches: 16. Germline CDR1 reads PRHDT; CDR2 reads FYEKMQ (reference sequence). The chain combines TRBV13 with TRBJ2-4, with TRBD2 matching over 13 bases. The sample in question was PBMCs, obtained after 24 months of ibrutinib treatment. This TCR derives from a human donor with chronic lymphocytic leukemia. CDR3 coding DNA: TGTGCCAGCAGCTTCGGGCAAGGACTAGCGGGAGTGGGAGGGGACATTCAGTACTTC. This translates into CASSFGQGLAGVGGDIQYF.